This T cell receptor (beta chain) originates from a study of T-cell reconstitution after alpha-beta-depleted transplantation in children. Study-wide results and caveats: Reportedly, roughly two months post-transplant, alpha-beta T cells arose from several hundred expanded graft clones. The origin of high day-60 TCRbeta diversity in some patients lay in surviving recipient T cells and thymic progenitors. T-cell numbers and diversity, one year after transplant, stemmed largely from T cells that were newly produced.

The CDR3 contains 14 residues. With 4 bases removed from V and 4 bases from J, the gap between germline ends came to 12 bases. CDR1 is SEHNR and CDR2 is FQNEAQ in the germline V gene (reference sequence). Concerning this clonotype itself: As yet, its antigen is unknown.

A TCRbeta library incorporating unique molecular identifiers was prepared. TCRdb recomputed calls from the PCR reads with MiXCR, one row per CDR3 protein. The sample shows about 980,000 distinct CDR3 sequences, less than 30% of them seen only once. This TCR was sampled from a boy younger than two who had a stem cell transplant for SCID, so the T cells may come from the graft donor. J is TRBJ2-3 and V is TRBV7-9; D is perhaps TRBD1 or TRBD2 (5 bases each). Material: PBMCs, mostly from graft donor cells, obtained 360 days after TCRalphabeta/CD19-depleted stem cell transplant. The CDR3 coding sequence is TGTGCCAGCAGCTCCCTCCGGGGCCCAGATACGCAGTATTTT. As protein: CASSSLRGPDTQYF.